The 28 T cell receptor beta chains given below trace back to one sample, sequenced in a study of blood T cells in healthy people across ages. With a J-beta primer mix and a sample-barcoded 5' primer, a second PCR ran 7 to 11 cycles. MiXCR, run by TCRdb on the 5' RACE reads, gives a single entry per CDR3 protein. The table lists roughly 650,000 distinct CDR3 sequences, roughly 30% of them singletons, with 15% in the top ten. Sequencing used blood. These receptors came from a woman over 75 in good health.

This clonotype appeared many times. The genes are TRBV5-1 and TRBJ2-7, with 16 bases fitting TRBD2. Germline V gives CDR1 SGHRS, CDR2 YFSETQ. CDR3 size: 18 residues. V was clipped by 2 bases and J by 5 bases; unmatched bases: 10. CDR3 nucleotide sequence: TGCGCCAGCAGCTTCCGGCCCGGGACTAGCGGGGGGGACCACGAGCAGTACTTC. As protein: CASSFRPGTSGGDHEQYF.

A few counts support this clonotype. The rearrangement uses TRBV6-1 and TRBJ2-7; 9 bases are shared with TRBD1. Germline assignment: CDR1 MNHNS and CDR2 SASEGT. The CDR3 loop spans 13 amino acids. The V gene end was trimmed by 3 bases and the J gene end by 7 bases; junction bases not matched to a gene: 4. CDR3 sequence (DNA): TGTGCCAGCAGTGAGGACAGGGGCGGGGAGCAGTACTTC. Protein sequence: CASSEDRGGEQYF.

Concerning this clonotype: A much larger clonotype is one base distant, so this may be a read error. The chain joins TRBV15 to TRBJ2-1; perhaps TRBD2 as D (6 bases). V lost 4 bases and J 10 bases, leaving 11 bases between the germline ends. The CDR3 runs 12 residues. The germline V gene encodes CDR1 LNHNV and CDR2 YYDKDF (reference sequence). The CDR3 region is CATSIKEGEQFF. The CDR3 DNA reads TGTGCCACCAGCATCAAGGAGGGCGAGCAGTTCTTC.

The genes are TRBV7-7 and TRBJ2-1; unclear D gene. Looked up from germline, CDR1 is SSHAT and CDR2 is FNYEAQ (reference sequence). V lost 1 base to trimming and J lost 6 bases, with 13 bases between them. CDR3 size: 15 residues. The CDR3: CASSLDGVVSNEQFF. In nucleotides, the CDR3 is TGTGCCAGCAGCTTAGACGGCGTAGTTTCCAATGAGCAGTTCTTC. Full variable domain (missing parts from reference TRBV7-7 and TRBJ2-1): GAGVSQSPRYKVTKRGQDVTLRCDPISSHATLYWYQQALGQGPEFLTYFNYEAQPDKSGLPSDRFSAERPEGSISTLTIQRTEQRDSAMYRCASSLDGVVSNEQFFGPGTRLTVL.

Points on this clonotype: One end of the junction varies from germline; a read error may be responsible. The chain combines TRBV7-6 with TRBJ1-6; TRBD1 agrees at 11 bases. Germline CDR1 and CDR2: SGHVS and FNYEAQ. CDR3 length: 19 residues. CDR3 coding DNA: TGTGCCAGCAGCAAGCCGGGACAGGGGGAATTTTCTAATAATTCACACCTCCACTTT. Its translation is CASSKPGQGEFSNNSHLHF.

This clonotype was found many times. V and J are TRBV18 and TRBJ2-7; D is unclear. The CDR3 runs 13 residues. Trimming removed 0 bases at V and 2 bases at J, with 5 bases between. Per the germline V gene, CDR1 is KGHSH and CDR2 is LQKENI. In DNA form, the CDR3 reads TGTGCCAGCTCACCACCCGGAGCCTACGAGCAGTACTTC. Its protein product is CASSPPGAYEQYF.

About this clonotype: A much larger clone lies a single base off, so this may be a read error. The genes are TRBV5-1 and TRBJ2-5, with TRBD1 identical over 7 bases. This CDR3 contains 15 residues. From germline, CDR1 is SGHRS and CDR2 YFSETQ. The V segment lost 4 bases and the J segment 11 bases; nucleotides outside the gene matches: 17. DNA of the CDR3: TGCGCCAGCAGCGTATCACAGGGGTCCTACAATGAGCAGTACTTC. Translating it yields CASSVSQGSYNEQYF.

This clonotype was seen ten or more times. This rearrangement joins TRBV6-6 to TRBJ2-3; D is uncertain. With 7 bases removed from V and 4 bases from J, the gap between germline ends came to 12 bases. Germline V lookup: CDR1 MNHNY, CDR2 SVGAGI (reference sequence). The CDR3 spans 13 residues. The CDR3, as DNA: TGTGCCAGCACCTTACCTCCGGCAGATACGCAGTATTTT. Translating it yields CASTLPPADTQYF.

Concerning this clonotype: A much larger clone lies a single base off, so this may be a read error. V and J are TRBV20-1 and TRBJ1-5; D gene ambiguous. This CDR3 is 15 amino acids long. The germline gives CDR1 DFQATT, CDR2 SNEGSKA (reference sequence). Trimming left V 0 bases short and J 0 bases short, with 9 bases between. In DNA form, the CDR3 reads TGCAGTGCTAGAGACGGGGATTCTAGCAATCAGCCCCAGCATTTT. It translates to CSARDGDSSNQPQHF.

This clonotype showed up many times. The V call is TRBV29-1, the J call TRBJ2-3; 14 nucleotides match TRBD2. The CDR3 runs to 19 residues. Germline values: CDR1 SQVTM, CDR2 ANQGSEA. J lost 0 bases, V lost 5 bases, and 13 bases had no gene match. In nucleotides, the CDR3 is TGCAGCGTTTTATCACTTAAGACTAGCGGGGGGGTCAGCACAGATACGCAGTATTTT. It translates to CSVLSLKTSGGVSTDTQYF.

This clonotype was observed at least ten times. The gene calls are TRBV7-6 and TRBJ1-6; D not certain. The V and J ends lost 3 bases and 10 bases respectively, with 13 bases between them. The CDR3 is made up of 14 amino acids. CDR1 is SGHVS, CDR2 FNYEAQ, per germline. The CDR3 loop is CASSFGKERSPLHF. CDR3 in DNA: TGTGCCAGCAGCTTTGGGAAGGAGCGATCACCCCTCCACTTT.

This clonotype has a count of ten or more. The chain carries TRBV20-1 and TRBJ2-7; either TRBD1 or TRBD2 may fit D (5 bases each). The germline CDR1 and CDR2 sequences are DFQATT and SNEGSKA (reference sequence). The V and J ends lost 1 base and 5 bases respectively, with 15 bases between them. This CDR3 region has 14 residues. Written as DNA, the CDR3 is TGCAGTGCTAGAGGGGGCAGCGGTGGGAACGAGCAGTACTTC. It yields the protein CSARGGSGGNEQYF.

This chain uses TRBV12-3 or TRBV12-4 with TRBJ1-2; D remains ambiguous. This CDR3 contains 14 residues. V was clipped by 5 bases and J by 2 bases, with 12 bases between them. The CDR3 DNA is TGTGCCAGCAGTCCGATGCGGGCCAACTATGGCTACACCTTC. Translated: CASSPMRANYGYTF.

In its sample, this clonotype was seen many times. The gene calls are TRBV5-1 and TRBJ2-1; 8 nucleotides agree with TRBD1. Unmatched junction bases numbered 3, after V lost 7 bases and J lost 0 bases. The CDR3 sequence is 14 residues long. Per the germline V gene, CDR1 is SGHRS and CDR2 is YFSETQ. The CDR3 coding sequence is TGCGCCAGCGGACAGGGATTCTCCTACAATGAGCAGTTCTTC. Protein: CASGQGFSYNEQFF.

This clonotype was observed at least ten times. The rearrangement joins TRBV20-1 to TRBJ1-5; D gene uncertain. V shed 6 bases and J shed 2 bases, with 17 bases lying between them. Per germline, CDR1 DFQATT and CDR2 SNEGSKA (reference sequence). The CDR3 consists of 15 residues. The CDR3 sequence: CSALRPQTGNQPQHF. The CDR3 DNA follows: TGCAGTGCCCTGAGGCCACAGACCGGCAATCAGCCCCAGCATTTT.

The rearrangement links TRBV5-1 to TRBJ2-1, with 9 bases aligning to TRBD2. The ends lost 0 bases at V and 9 bases at J; junction bases unmatched: 4. The germline CDR1 and CDR2 sequences are SGHRS and YFSETQ. This CDR3 spans 14 amino acids. CDR3: CASSLGSGRGEQFF. CDR3 nucleotides: TGCGCCAGCAGCTTGGGTAGCGGGAGAGGTGAGCAGTTCTTC.

V usage is TRBV14 and J usage is TRBJ2-3; D not resolved. CDR1 SGHDN and CDR2 FVKESK come from the germline V gene. V shed 5 bases and J shed 1 base, with 13 bases lying between them. The CDR3 has 15 residues. The chain's CDR3 is CASSASPVRTDTQYF. CDR3 coding DNA: TGTGCCAGCAGCGCCAGTCCGGTTCGCACAGATACGCAGTATTTT.

The gene calls are TRBV20-1 and TRBJ1-3, with D possibly TRBD1 on 5 matching bases. Germline values: CDR1 DFQATT, CDR2 SNEGSKA (reference sequence). Between the trimmed V and J ends, which lost 2 bases and 2 bases, there was a span of 13 bases. The CDR3 covers 15 residues. CDR3 in amino acids: CSARMRRAPGNTIYF. The CDR3 DNA sequence: TGCAGTGCTAGAATGCGCAGGGCACCTGGAAACACCATATATTTT.

This clonotype was found many times. The rearrangement uses TRBV7-6 and TRBJ2-6; D remains ambiguous. This CDR3 contains 19 residues. The germline V gene encodes CDR1 SGHVS and CDR2 FNYEAQ. V was shortened by 1 base and J by 1 base, with 17 bases between the two germline ends. In nucleotides, the CDR3 is TGTGCCAGCAGCTTAGTATCCCCCGGTACCCGGTCTGGGGCCAACGTCCTGACTTTC. This codes for CASSLVSPGTRSGANVLTF. Complete variable domain (other parts from reference TRBV7-6 and TRBJ2-6): GAGVSQSPRYKVTKRGQDVALRCDPISGHVSLYWYRQALGQGPEFLTYFNYEAQQDKSGLPNDRFSAERPEGSISTLTIQRTEQRDSAMYRCASSLVSPGTRSGANVLTFGAGSRLTVL.

The V and J genes are TRBV18 and TRBJ2-2; 12 bases fit TRBD2. The CDR3 is 21 amino acids. The J segment lost 0 bases and the V segment lost 3 bases, leaving 14 bases of the junction unmatched. Germline V gives CDR1 KGHSH, CDR2 LQKENI. The CDR3 spells CASSPLSLAGGRTTNTGELFF. The DNA of the CDR3 is TGTGCCAGCTCACCCCTCTCACTAGCGGGGGGACGTACTACGAACACCGGGGAGCTGTTTTTT.

As regards this clonotype: Compared with germline, one end of the junction differs, possibly owing to a read error. V usage is TRBV5-1 and J usage is TRBJ2-5; 9 bases map to TRBD2. This CDR3 region has 15 residues. Germline CDR1 is SGHRS and CDR2 is YFSETQ. DNA for the CDR3: TGCGCCAGCAGCTTAGGGACTAGCAATCAAGAGATCCAGTACTTC. Translating it yields CASSLGTSNQEIQYF.

As concerns this clonotype: A much larger clone lies a single base off, so this may be a read error. The chain recombines TRBV4-2 with TRBJ2-7; D gene ambiguous. Germline V gene lookup returns CDR1 LGHNA and CDR2 YNFKEQ. V lost 0 bases to trimming and J lost 3 bases, with 15 bases between them. The CDR3 extends over 16 amino acids. CDR3: CASSQEAGNRFYEQYF. CDR3 bases: TGTGCCAGCAGCCAAGAGGCTGGGAACCGTTTCTACGAGCAGTACTTC.

In its sample, this clonotype was seen many times. Given a much more abundant clone one base away, this may be a read error. The rearrangement joins TRBV7-9 to TRBJ1-2, with D maybe TRBD1 (6 bases). Germline-derived CDR1 and CDR2 are SEHNR and FQNEAQ (reference sequence). This CDR3 is 14 amino acids long. V lost 3 bases to trimming and J lost 4 bases, with 12 bases between them. In DNA form, the CDR3 reads TGTGCCAGCAGCTTTTCGACAGGCGGCTATGGCTACACCTTC. Translation gives CASSFSTGGYGYTF.

This clonotype was detected a few times. The chain couples TRBV5-1 to TRBJ1-1, with a tentative D call TRBD1 (5 bases). Trimming removed 6 bases from V and 5 bases from J, with 17 bases in between. The CDR3 has 14 residues. Per the germline V gene, CDR1 is SGHRS and CDR2 is YFSETQ. The DNA of the CDR3 is TGCGCCAGCAAAACACAGGAAACGAGGACTGAAGCTTTCTTT. Protein: CASKTQETRTEAFF.

This clonotype has ten or more counts. The rearrangement joins TRBV7-9 to TRBJ2-1; D is undetermined. V was shortened by 5 bases and J by 4 bases, with 9 bases between the two germline ends. The CDR3 runs to 13 residues. The germline V gene has CDR1 SEHNR and CDR2 FQNEAQ (reference sequence). The CDR3 DNA reads TGTGCCAGCAGCCCTACTCGATACAATGAGCAGTTCTTC. Translation: CASSPTRYNEQFF.

This sequence joins TRBV28 and TRBJ1-2, with 10 bases that match TRBD1. The V gene end was trimmed by 10 bases and the J gene end by 6 bases; junction bases not matched to a gene: 8. Germline V gives CDR1 MDHEN, CDR2 SYDVKM. This CDR3 is 13 amino acids long. In DNA form, the CDR3 reads TGTGCCATCTGGGGACAGGGGAGCCATGGCTACACCTTC. It codes for CAIWGQGSHGYTF.

The rearrangement uses TRBV4-1 and TRBJ2-1; D ambiguous. The CDR3 has 14 amino acids. Germline CDR1 is MGHRA and CDR2 is YSYEKL. V was shortened by 0 bases and J by 8 bases, with 11 bases between the two germline ends. The CDR3 DNA reads as TGCGCCAGCAGCCAAGAGGTTTCGGTGGATGAGCAGTTCTTC. This gives the protein CASSQEVSVDEQFF.

This clonotype was seen ten or more times. This sequence joins TRBV5-1 and TRBJ2-6, with 8 bases identical to TRBD1. There are 16 residues in the CDR3. V lost 0 bases and J lost 3; bases outside the gene matches: 2. From germline, CDR1 is SGHRS and CDR2 YFSETQ. This CDR3 reads CASSLATGGGANVLTF. Here the CDR3 DNA reads TGCGCCAGCAGCTTGGCAACAGGGGGTGGGGCCAACGTCCTGACTTTC.